This TCR beta chain was captured in a study of cytomegalovirus exposure and HLA in healthy donors. Overall study findings and caveats: Reports described diagnosis of cytomegalovirus status by the classifier as highly specific and sensitive. Apart from CMV serostatus, no immune exposure information was available. Earlier findings revealed that most TCR beta V segments proved productive either about 87% or about 30% of the time.

Vbeta (60) and Jbeta (13) primers were used in the PCR. Here immunoSEQ multiplex PCR was the method, and the copy in TCRdb shows in-frame clones only, minus some. The sample holds approximately 200,000 clones; less than 85% are singletons and the top ten take around 1.6%. This clone has just a few counts. The antigen remains undetermined. The V gene's germline CDR1 is MNHEY and CDR2 SMNVEV (reference sequence). The CDR3 is 11 amino acids. Unmatched junction bases numbered 7, after V lost 6 bases and J lost 12 bases. V and J are TRBV27 and TRBJ1-1, with TRBD1 identical over 7 bases. The TCR was taken from a girl between 5 and 17 years old in good health and CMV-seropositive. Sequencing was performed on PBMCs. CDR3 DNA sequence: TGTGCCAGCAGGAGGGGGCCCACTTCTTTCTTT. It yields the protein CASRRGPTSFF.